This TCR beta chain emerged from a study of T cell repertoires and HLA-DP antigens. Study-wide background: CD4+ T cells were cocultured with HeLa cells expressing HLA-DP.

TCRdb keeps only in-frame clones here, not all; method: immunoSEQ multiplex PCR. This table has approximately 73,000 clones, roughly 78% appearing once. Comments on this clone: Its matching antigen is unknown.

V shed 5 bases and J shed 7 bases, with 12 bases lying between them. Germline V gives CDR1 SGHTA, CDR2 FQGNSA. The CDR3 sequence is 13 residues long. This chain joins TRBV7-2 and TRBJ2-1, with unresolved D. The clonotype originates from a man in his 60s in good health and CMV-seronegative. The sequenced material came from CD4+ T cells from PBMCs. The CDR3 region is CASSLPKGNEQFF. The CDR3 bases are TGTGCCAGCAGCCTCCCCAAAGGGAATGAGCAGTTCTTC. Full variable domain (remainder filled in from reference TRBV7-2 and TRBJ2-1): GAGVSQSPSNKVTEKGKDVELRCDPISGHTALYWYRQSLGQGLEFLIYFQGNSAPDKSGLPSDRFSAERTGGSVSTLTIQRTQQEDSAVYLCASSLPKGNEQFFGPGTRLTVL.